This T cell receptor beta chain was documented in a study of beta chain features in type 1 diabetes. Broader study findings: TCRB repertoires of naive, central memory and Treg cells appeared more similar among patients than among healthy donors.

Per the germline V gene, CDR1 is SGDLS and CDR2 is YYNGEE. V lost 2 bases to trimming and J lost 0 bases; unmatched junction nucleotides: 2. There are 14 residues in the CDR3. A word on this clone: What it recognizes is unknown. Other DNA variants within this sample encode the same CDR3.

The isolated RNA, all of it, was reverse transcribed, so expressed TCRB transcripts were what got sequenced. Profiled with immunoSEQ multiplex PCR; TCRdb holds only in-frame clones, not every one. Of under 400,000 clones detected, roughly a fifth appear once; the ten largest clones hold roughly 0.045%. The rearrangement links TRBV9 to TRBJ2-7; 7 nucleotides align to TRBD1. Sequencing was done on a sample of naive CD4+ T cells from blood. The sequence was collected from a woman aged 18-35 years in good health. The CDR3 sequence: CASSVGDSSYEQYF. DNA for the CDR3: TGTGCCAGCAGCGTGGGGGACAGCTCCTACGAGCAGTACTTC.